The following is a T cell receptor beta chain sequence with its context. This sample was taken from a study of blood T cell repertoires in COVID-19. As for the study in general: The study drew acute and convalescent COVID-19 samples from the United States, Italy and Spain. T cells, B-cell-depleted T cells, or PBMCs supplied cDNA or gDNA.

In the study's own analysis: Amplification with reference gene primers provided the estimates of nucleated cell counts. Measured with immunoSEQ multiplex PCR; TCRdb has only the in-frame clones, and not every one. That table gives V, J and clone size, and the DNA gave D and trimming. The table includes tens of thousands of clones, around 86% detected once. The CDR3 runs 13 residues. Trimming took 5 bases from V and 0 from J, leaving 5 bases between them. Germline CDR1 and CDR2: SGHTA and FQGTGA. Sequencing was performed on peripheral blood. This TCR was recovered from a man in his 70s with active COVID-19. The chain couples TRBV7-3 to TRBJ1-5; D ambiguous. The CDR3 region is CASSLDSNQPQHF. The CDR3 DNA reads as TGTGCCAGCAGCCTAGATAGCAATCAGCCCCAGCATTTT.